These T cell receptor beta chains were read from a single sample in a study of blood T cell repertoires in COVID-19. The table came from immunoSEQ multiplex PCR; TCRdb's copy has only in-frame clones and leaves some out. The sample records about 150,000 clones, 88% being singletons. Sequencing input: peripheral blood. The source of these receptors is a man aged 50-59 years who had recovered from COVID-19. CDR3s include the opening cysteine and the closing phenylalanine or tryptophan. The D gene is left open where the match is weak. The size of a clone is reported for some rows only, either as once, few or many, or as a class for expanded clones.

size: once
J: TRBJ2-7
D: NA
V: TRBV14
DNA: TGTGCCAGCAGCCAAAACAGGGTAATCTACGAGCAGTACTTC
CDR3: CASSQNRVIYEQYF

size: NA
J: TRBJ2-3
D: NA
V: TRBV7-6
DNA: TGTGCCAGCAGCGCCATCGCGGGTCGAGAGGGCACAGATACGCAGTATTTT
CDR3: CASSAIAGREGTDTQYF

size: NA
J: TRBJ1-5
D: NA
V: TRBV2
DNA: TGTGCCAGCAGGGAGCATACAAATAGCAATCAGCCCCAGCATTTT
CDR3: CASREHTNSNQPQHF

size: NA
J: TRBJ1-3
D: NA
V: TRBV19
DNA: TGTGCCAGTAGTACCCCAAGGCCTCGGGAAGGGAGCTCTGGAAACACCATATATTTT
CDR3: CASSTPRPREGSSGNTIYF

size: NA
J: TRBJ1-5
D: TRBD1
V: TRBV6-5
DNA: TGTGCCAGCAGCAGCAGACAGGGGATAGGTCAGCCCCAGCATTTT
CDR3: CASSSRQGIGQPQHF

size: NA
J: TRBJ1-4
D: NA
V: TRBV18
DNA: TGTGCCAGCTCACCACAGGGGAAGGTTGAAAAACTGTTTTTT
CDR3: CASSPQGKVEKLFF

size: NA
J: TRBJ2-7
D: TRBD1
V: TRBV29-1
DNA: TGCAGCGTTGTCCCCCAGACAGGGAGTGGTGGCTACGAGCAGTACTTC
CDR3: CSVVPQTGSGGYEQYF

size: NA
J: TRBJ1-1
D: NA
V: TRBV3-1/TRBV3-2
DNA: TGTGCCAGCAGCCTAGGGGGAGGGTATATGAACACTGAAGCTTTCTTT
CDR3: CASSLGGGYMNTEAFF

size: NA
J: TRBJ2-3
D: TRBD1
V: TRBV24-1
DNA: TGTGCCACCAGTGAGGGGACAGGGGGAGAGGTCACAGATACGCAGTATTTT
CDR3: CATSEGTGGEVTDTQYF

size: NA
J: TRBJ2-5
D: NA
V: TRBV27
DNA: TGTGCCAGCACTGATCGGGAGACCCAGTACTTC
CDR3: CASTDRETQYF

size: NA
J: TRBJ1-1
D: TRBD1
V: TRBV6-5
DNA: TGTGCCAGCAGACAGGGGGTGGGAAAAGCTTTCTTT
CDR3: CASRQGVGKAFF

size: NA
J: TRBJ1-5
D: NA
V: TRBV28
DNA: TGTGCCAGCAGGGACAGTTATAGCAATCAGCCCCAGCATTTT
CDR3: CASRDSYSNQPQHF

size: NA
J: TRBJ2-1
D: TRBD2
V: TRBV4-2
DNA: TGTGCCAGCGCCCTTAGCGGGGACTCGTACAATGAGCAGTTCTTC
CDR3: CASALSGDSYNEQFF

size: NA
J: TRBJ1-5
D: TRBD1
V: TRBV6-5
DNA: TGTGCCAGCAGCCTGGACAGGACTAACAATCAGCCCCAGCATTTT
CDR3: CASSLDRTNNQPQHF

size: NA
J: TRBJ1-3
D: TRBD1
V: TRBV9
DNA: TGTGCCAGCAGCGCGCAGGGGGCTGGAAACACCATATATTTT
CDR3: CASSAQGAGNTIYF

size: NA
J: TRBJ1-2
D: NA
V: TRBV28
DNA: TGTGCCAGCAGTCCGGGGGGGGGCGACTATGGCTACACCTTC
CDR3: CASSPGGGDYGYTF

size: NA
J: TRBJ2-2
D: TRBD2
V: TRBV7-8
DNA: TGTGCCAGCAGCTTCTTAGCGGGAGTCATCACCGGGGAGCTGTTTTTT
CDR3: CASSFLAGVITGELFF

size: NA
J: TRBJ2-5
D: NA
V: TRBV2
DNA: TGTGCCAGCAGCGAAACAGGGATAGGGGAAGAGACCCAGTACTTC
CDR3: CASSETGIGEETQYF

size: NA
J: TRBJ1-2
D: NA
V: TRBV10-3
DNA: TGTGCCATCAGGGACACCGAAAACTATGGCTACACCTTC
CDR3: CAIRDTENYGYTF

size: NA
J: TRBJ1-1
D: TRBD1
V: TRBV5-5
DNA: TGTGCCAGCGGATGGACAGGTTACACTGAAGCTTTCTTT
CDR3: CASGWTGYTEAFF

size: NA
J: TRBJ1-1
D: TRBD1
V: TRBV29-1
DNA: TGCAGCGCGACAGGGGGCAGGACTGAAGCTTTCTTT
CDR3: CSATGGRTEAFF

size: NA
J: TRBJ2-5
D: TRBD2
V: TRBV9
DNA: TGTGCCAGCAGCGCCTCGGAGCGGGGGAGAGGGGAGACCCAGTACTTC
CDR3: CASSASERGRGETQYF

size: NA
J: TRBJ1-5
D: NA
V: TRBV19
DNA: TGTGCCAGTAGTATAGGCCAGAATAGCAATCAGCCCCAGCATTTT
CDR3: CASSIGQNSNQPQHF

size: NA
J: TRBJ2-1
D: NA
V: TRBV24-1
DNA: TGTGCCACCAGTGAAACAGGGACAAATGAGCAGTTCTTC
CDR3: CATSETGTNEQFF

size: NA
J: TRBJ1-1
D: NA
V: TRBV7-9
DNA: TGTGCCAGCAGCTTAGAGAGGGATACTGAAGCTTTCTTT
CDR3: CASSLERDTEAFF